These 32 T cell receptor beta chains originate from one sample sequenced in a study of neoadjuvant anti-PD-1 for oral cavity cancer. The method was immunoSEQ multiplex PCR; TCRdb's version includes in-frame clones alone and lacks a portion of them. The table shows 75,000 to 100,000 clones, with around 80% occurring only once. This sample comprised PBMCs, obtained before nivolumab (anti-PD-1) treatment. All receptors derive from a person between 35 and 79 years old with oral cavity squamous cell carcinoma.

The CDR3 protein is CASTLQDPNTEAFF. The CDR3 DNA is TGCGCCAGCACCCTTCAGGATCCGAACACTGAAGCTTTCTTT. The chain links TRBV5-1 to TRBJ1-1; D ambiguous. The CDR3 runs 14 residues. Per germline, CDR1 SGHRS and CDR2 YFSETQ. Trimming stripped 6 bases from V and 1 base from J, with 13 bases between. Based on the CDR3 plus reference TRBV5-1 and TRBJ1-1, the full variable domain is KAGVTQTPRYLIKTRGQQVTLSCSPISGHRSVSWYQQTPGQGLQFLFEYFSETQRNKGNFPGRFSGRQFSNSRSEMNVSTLELGDSALYLCASTLQDPNTEAFFGQGTRLTVV.

This clone was observed once. The gene calls are TRBV5-1 and TRBJ1-1; D call uncertain. CDR1 and CDR2 (germline): SGHRS, YFSETQ. V gave up 1 base and J gave up 1 base, with 14 bases separating them. This CDR3 spans 16 amino acids. The CDR3 DNA reads as TGCGCCAGCAGCTTGCAGGCACAGTCGGCGAACACTGAAGCTTTCTTT. This gives the protein CASSLQAQSANTEAFF.

The CDR3 sequence is CASSLRDYGSYNEQFF. The CDR3 region has the DNA TGTGCCAGCAGCCTTCGGGACTATGGCTCCTACAATGAGCAGTTCTTC. V usage is TRBV7-2 and J usage is TRBJ2-1; 7 nucleotides agree with TRBD2. Unmatched junction bases numbered 7, after V lost 5 bases and J lost 0 bases. Looked up from germline, CDR1 is SGHTA and CDR2 is FQGNSA. The CDR3 is 16 amino acids.

In this sample, this clone turned up a few times. The rearrangement joins TRBV5-1 to TRBJ2-2, with D tentatively TRBD1 (5 bases). The germline CDR1 and CDR2 sequences are SGHRS and YFSETQ. There are 13 residues in the CDR3. V was cut by 3 bases and J by 5 bases, with 8 bases left in between. CDR3 bases: TGCGCCAGCAGCTCTAGACAGACCGGGGAGCTGTTTTTT. Translating it yields CASSSRQTGELFF.

V is TRBV28 and J is TRBJ1-5; D perhaps matches TRBD1 (5 bases). Germline CDR1 MDHEN, CDR2 SYDVKM. V lost 7 bases, J lost 1 base, and 11 bases lay in between. This CDR3 is built from 14 residues. CDR3 sequence reads: CASTWGRSNQPQHF. The CDR3 DNA is TGTGCCAGCACCTGGGGACGGAGCAATCAGCCCCAGCATTTT.

The chain recombines TRBV7-6 with TRBJ2-1; 10 bases match TRBD1. CDR3 length: 14 residues. Germline CDR1 SGHVS, CDR2 FNYEAQ. Trimming removed 5 bases from V and 9 bases from J; junction bases left unmatched: 7. CDR3 nucleotide sequence: TGTGCCAGCAGCCCGACAGGGGGCGCCGGTGAGCAGTTCTTC. Amino acid sequence: CASSPTGGAGEQFF.

This clone was recorded a few times. This rearrangement joins TRBV10-3 to TRBJ2-1, with D unresolved. The CDR3 sequence is 16 residues long. CDR1 is ENHRY, CDR2 SYGVKD, per germline. V lost 3 bases and J 6 bases, leaving 18 bases between the germline ends. The CDR3 DNA reads TGTGCCATCAGTGATGGGTATAGGACCACGAGCAATGAGCAGTTCTTC. This translates into CAISDGYRTTSNEQFF.

The CDR3 DNA reads TGTGCCAGTATGCCCCAGGGGGCGTCGTCCTCCCCGGCCCAGTACTTC. Residues: CASMPQGASSSPAQYF. This rearrangement joins TRBV19 to TRBJ2-5; 8 bases are a match to TRBD1. The V gene end was trimmed by 7 bases and the J gene end by 9 bases; junction bases not matched to a gene: 19. CDR3 size: 16 residues. Per the germline V gene, CDR1 is LNHDA and CDR2 is SQIVND (reference sequence).

J is TRBJ2-1 and V is TRBV6-1; D possibly matches TRBD1 or TRBD2 (5 bases each). Germline lookup yields CDR1 MNHNS and CDR2 SASEGT. This CDR3 is 15 amino acids long. Trimming took off 7 bases at V and 1 base at J, with 14 bases between the two ends. The CDR3 region is CASTEGLGSYNEQFF. The CDR3 DNA follows: TGTGCCAGCACTGAGGGGTTGGGATCCTACAATGAGCAGTTCTTC.

This clone was found a few times. CDR3 in amino acids: CASSPKSPLGSGEKLFF. The CDR3 region has the DNA TGTGCCAGCAGCCCAAAAAGCCCCCTCGGTTCCGGTGAAAAACTGTTTTTT. The chain combines TRBV9 with TRBJ1-4; unclear D gene. The length of the CDR3 is 17 residues. Germline V gene data show CDR1 as SGDLS and CDR2 as YYNGEE. Trimming took 4 bases from V and 7 from J, leaving 23 bases between them.

The CDR3 here is CASRSAGPNQPQHF. CDR3 coding DNA: TGTGCCAGCAGGTCGGCGGGACCCAATCAGCCCCAGCATTTT. The chain couples TRBV28 to TRBJ1-5; weak D call: TRBD1 (5 bases). V was trimmed by 6 bases and J by 3 bases, leaving 12 bases between them. The CDR3 is made up of 14 amino acids. Per germline, CDR1 MDHEN and CDR2 SYDVKM.

The CDR3 nucleotides read TGTGCCAGCAGCCTCGACAGAGCCTATGGCTACACCTTC. As protein: CASSLDRAYGYTF. V gene TRBV9 combines with J gene TRBJ1-2, with D possibly being TRBD1 (5 bases). Trimming stripped 4 bases from V and 4 bases from J, with 11 bases between. Germline V gene sequence: CDR1 SGDLS, CDR2 YYNGEE. The CDR3 covers 13 residues.

The V gene is TRBV5-1, the J gene TRBJ2-7; D is possibly TRBD2 (6 bases). Trimming stripped 1 base from V and 6 bases from J, with 17 bases between. The germline V gene has CDR1 SGHRS and CDR2 YFSETQ. There are 15 residues in the CDR3. Here the CDR3 reads CASSLSGARSSEQYF. The CDR3 region has the DNA TGCGCCAGCAGCTTGTCGGGAGCGAGGTCGAGCGAGCAGTACTTC.

A single count supports this clone. CDR3 amino acids: CASSSYDGGEKLFF. CDR3 DNA: TGTGCCAGCAGCTCCTACGACGGCGGCGAAAAACTGTTTTTT. The chain has TRBV11-2 and TRBJ1-4; D gene unclear. V lost 4 bases and J 8 bases, leaving 14 bases between the germline ends. The CDR3 is 14 amino acids. In germline, CDR1 is SGHAT, CDR2 FQNNGV. Using reference TRBV11-2 and TRBJ1-4 for the parts outside the CDR3, the full variable domain is EAGVAQSPRYKIIEKRQSVAFWCNPISGHATLYWYQQILGQGPKLLIQFQNNGVVDDSQLPKDRFSAERLKGVDSTLKIQPAKLEDSAVYLCASSSYDGGEKLFFGSGTQLSVL.

This clone has just a few counts. The chain joins TRBV7-8 to TRBJ2-3; D may be TRBD1 (5 bases). V gave up 5 bases and J gave up 2 bases, with 17 bases separating them. The CDR3 sequence is 16 residues long. Germline CDR1 SGHVS, CDR2 FQNEAQ. DNA for the CDR3: TGTGCCAGCAGCCCTTGGGGCAGGGCGAACACAGATACGCAGTATTTT. It encodes CASSPWGRANTDTQYF.

J is TRBJ2-2 and V is TRBV28; possible D gene TRBD2, 5 bases. Germline CDR1 and CDR2: MDHEN and SYDVKM. CDR3 size: 15 residues. Trimming removed 7 bases at V and 2 bases at J, with 14 bases between. The CDR3 region has the DNA TGTGCCAGCACCCGTGAGGGAGTTAACACCGGGGAGCTGTTTTTT. Its protein product is CASTREGVNTGELFF.

The chain joins TRBV2 to TRBJ2-1, with 10 bases lining up with TRBD2. From germline, CDR1 is SNHLY and CDR2 FYNNEI. V lost 2 bases and J lost 5; bases outside the gene matches: 6. CDR3 size: 16 residues. The CDR3 nucleotides are TGTGCCAGCAGTGAACCTAGCGGGAGATACAACAATGAGCAGTTCTTC. Encoded protein: CASSEPSGRYNNEQFF.

This clone was counted a single time. The rearrangement uses TRBV29-1 and TRBJ2-1, with D hard to call. V lost 5 bases and J lost 8, with 22 bases in between. CDR1 and CDR2 from the germline V gene are SQVTM and ANQGSEA. The CDR3 loop spans 15 amino acids. The CDR3 sequence: CSVSVPRGPFDEQFF. The DNA of the CDR3 is TGCAGCGTTAGTGTCCCTCGCGGACCCTTCGATGAGCAGTTCTTC.

The J gene is TRBJ2-5, the V gene TRBV6-5, with D perhaps matching TRBD1 (6 bases). CDR1 MNHEY and CDR2 SVGAGI come from the germline V gene. V gave up 4 bases and J gave up 2 bases, with 17 bases separating them. The CDR3 contains 16 residues. CDR3: CASSSSLTGTQETQYF. CDR3 DNA sequence: TGTGCCAGCAGTTCAAGCCTCACAGGGACACAAGAGACCCAGTACTTC.

This chain connects TRBV2 to TRBJ1-1; no firm D call. The germline V gene has CDR1 SNHLY and CDR2 FYNNEI. Trimming cost V 0 bases and J 4 bases, with 6 bases left between them. This CDR3 is 13 amino acids long. CDR3 sequence: CASSEAEGTEAFF. In DNA, the CDR3 is TGTGCCAGCAGTGAAGCTGAGGGCACTGAAGCTTTCTTT.

Regarding this clone: The identical CDR3 is also encoded by other nucleotide sequences in the sample. This chain joins TRBV6-1 and TRBJ1-1; TRBD1 agrees at 7 bases. This CDR3 has 14 residues. Germline CDR1 MNHNS, CDR2 SASEGT. Losses at the gene ends were 6 bases for V and 1 base for J; bases not matched to a gene: 5. This chain's CDR3 is CASSDRATNTEAFF. The CDR3 nucleotides read TGTGCCAGCAGCGACAGGGCCACGAACACTGAAGCTTTCTTT.

The chain carries TRBV5-4 and TRBJ2-7; perhaps TRBD1 as D (6 bases). Per germline, CDR1 SGHNT and CDR2 YYREEE (reference sequence). CDR3 length: 14 residues. Trimming removed 4 bases at V and 4 bases at J, with 15 bases between. The CDR3 DNA reads as TGTGCCAGCAGCGGGGACATTACGTCTTACGAGCAGTACTTC. This gives the protein CASSGDITSYEQYF.

CDR3 region: CASSATGSTIEQYF. In nucleotides, the CDR3 is TGTGCCAGCAGTGCGACAGGGTCTACGATAGAGCAGTACTTC. The V gene is TRBV6-1, the J gene TRBJ2-7; 7 nucleotides agree with TRBD1. The junction had 10 bases not matched to a gene; V was cut back by 4 bases and J by 7 bases. The CDR3 contains 14 residues. Germline CDR1 and CDR2: MNHNS and SASEGT.

This clone was seen a single time. V usage is TRBV11-1 and J usage is TRBJ2-5; possibly TRBD1 for D (6 bases). CDR1 is SGHAT and CDR2 is FQDESV in the germline V gene (reference sequence). V was shortened by 1 base and J by 5 bases, with 8 bases between the two germline ends. This CDR3 is built from 13 residues. The CDR3 is CASSLDRAETQYF. DNA of the CDR3: TGTGCCAGCAGCTTAGACAGGGCCGAGACCCAGTACTTC.

The V and J genes are TRBV5-4 and TRBJ2-2, with a weak D call TRBD1 (5 bases). Germline values: CDR1 SGHNT, CDR2 YYREEE (reference sequence). The CDR3 covers 17 residues. Deletions cut 0 bases from V and 4 bases from J, with 16 bases between. CDR3 DNA: TGTGCCAGCAGCTTGGGCCCTGACAGCCCGGGCACCGGGGAGCTGTTTTTT. As protein: CASSLGPDSPGTGELFF.

This chain connects TRBV29-1 to TRBJ1-1, with D unclear. This CDR3 region has 17 residues. Germline CDR1 reads SQVTM; CDR2 reads ANQGSEA. The ends were cut back, 0 bases at V and 4 bases at J, with 21 bases in the middle. The CDR3 DNA is TGCAGCGTTGAAGATGCCCGGAGTCAGGCCGTGGGCACTGAAGCTTTCTTT. Its protein is CSVEDARSQAVGTEAFF.

V is TRBV27 and J is TRBJ2-1; 13 nucleotides align to TRBD2. The trim removed 5 bases at V and 7 bases at J, leaving 5 bases unmatched. The CDR3 length is 15 residues. Germline V CDR1 and CDR2: MNHEY, SMNVEV (reference sequence). The CDR3 here is CASSIGTSGINEQFF. CDR3 sequence (DNA): TGTGCCAGCAGTATCGGGACTAGCGGGATAAATGAGCAGTTCTTC.

This clone was detected once. The rearrangement uses TRBV10-3 and TRBJ1-4; 9 nucleotides align to TRBD1. Per the germline V gene, CDR1 is ENHRY and CDR2 is SYGVKD. Trimming at V came to 8 bases and at J to 8 bases, leaving 6 bases not matched to a gene. The CDR3 runs 13 residues. CDR3 nucleotides: TGTGCCATCCAACAGGGGGCTGAGGAAAAACTGTTTTTT. The encoded protein is CAIQQGAEEKLFF.

This clone was picked up one time. This chain uses TRBV7-2 with TRBJ2-1, with 14 bases matching TRBD2. The J segment lost 8 bases and the V segment lost 5 bases, leaving 14 bases of the junction unmatched. The CDR3 has 18 residues. The germline V gene encodes CDR1 SGHTA and CDR2 FQGNSA. CDR3: CASSPSRVGLAGDHEQFF. CDR3 DNA sequence: TGTGCCAGCAGCCCTTCCCGGGTGGGACTAGCGGGAGACCATGAGCAGTTCTTC.

J is TRBJ2-7 and V is TRBV6-5; weak D call: TRBD2 (5 bases). The CDR3 has 14 amino acids. CDR1 is MNHEY, CDR2 SVGAGI, per germline. Trimming pared 4 bases from V and 2 bases from J, leaving 12 bases between. The CDR3 DNA reads TGTGCCAGCAGTTCCACCGGGATAACCTACGAGCAGTACTTC. It encodes CASSSTGITYEQYF.

The V and J genes are TRBV5-1 and TRBJ2-3; D possibly matches TRBD1 or TRBD2 (5 bases each). From germline, CDR1 is SGHRS and CDR2 YFSETQ. The CDR3 runs to 14 residues. The ends were cut back, 7 bases at V and 2 bases at J, with 14 bases in the middle. The DNA of the CDR3 is TGCGCCAGCCGTAGGGCAGGGACCACAGATACGCAGTATTTT. Its translation is CASRRAGTTDTQYF.

This clone was seen a few times. The rearrangement joins TRBV6-6 to TRBJ1-3; no firm D call. Germline V gives CDR1 MNHNY, CDR2 SVGAGI (reference sequence). This CDR3 has 15 residues. V was trimmed by 6 bases and J by 4 bases, leaving 16 bases between them. The CDR3 DNA is TGTGCCAGCAGGCTCGACCACGTTGTCGGAAACACCATATATTTT. This sequence encodes CASRLDHVVGNTIYF.